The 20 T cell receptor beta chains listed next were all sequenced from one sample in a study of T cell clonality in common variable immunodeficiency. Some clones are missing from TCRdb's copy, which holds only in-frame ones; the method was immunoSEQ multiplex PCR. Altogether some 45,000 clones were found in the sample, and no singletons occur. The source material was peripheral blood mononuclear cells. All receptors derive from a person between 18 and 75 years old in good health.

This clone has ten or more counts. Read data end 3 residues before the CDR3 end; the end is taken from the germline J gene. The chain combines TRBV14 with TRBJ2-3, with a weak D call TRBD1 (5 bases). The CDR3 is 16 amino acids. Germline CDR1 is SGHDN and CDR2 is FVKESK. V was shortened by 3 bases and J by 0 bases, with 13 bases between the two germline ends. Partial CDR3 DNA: TGTGCCAGCAGCCAGGGGCAGGGTGGAAGCACAGATACG. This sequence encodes CASSQGQGGSTDT. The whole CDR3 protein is CASSQGQGGSTDTQYF.

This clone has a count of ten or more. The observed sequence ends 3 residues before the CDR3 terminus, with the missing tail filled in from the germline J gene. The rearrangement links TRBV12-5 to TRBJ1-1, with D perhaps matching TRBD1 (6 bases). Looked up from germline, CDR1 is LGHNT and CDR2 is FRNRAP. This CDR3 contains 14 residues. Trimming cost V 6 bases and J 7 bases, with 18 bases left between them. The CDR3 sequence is CASGLSPGHLEAFF. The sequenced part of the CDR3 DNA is TGTGCTAGTGGGCTCAGTCCGGGACACCTTGAA.

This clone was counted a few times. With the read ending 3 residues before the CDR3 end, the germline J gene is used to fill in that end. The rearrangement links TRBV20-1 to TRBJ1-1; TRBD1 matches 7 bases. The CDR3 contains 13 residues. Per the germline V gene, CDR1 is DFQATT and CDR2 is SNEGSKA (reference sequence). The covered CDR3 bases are TGCAGTGCTACATTTAGAGGGGGCGGGTCA. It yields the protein CSATFRGGGS. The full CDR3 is CSATFRGGGSAFF.

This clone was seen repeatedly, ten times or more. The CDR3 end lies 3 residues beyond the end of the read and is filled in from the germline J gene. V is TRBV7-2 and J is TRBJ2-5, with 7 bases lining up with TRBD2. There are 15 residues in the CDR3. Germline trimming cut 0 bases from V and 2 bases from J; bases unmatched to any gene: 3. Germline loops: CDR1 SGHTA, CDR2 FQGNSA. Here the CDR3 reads CASSLASGEQETQYF. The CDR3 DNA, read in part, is TGTGCCAGCAGCTTAGCAAGCGGGGAGCAAGAGACC.

The CDR3 region is CSAFGTSGGTYEQYF. CDR3 bases read: TGCAGTGCTTTCGGGACTAGCGGGGGCACCTACGAG. The chain joins TRBV20-1 to TRBJ2-7; 14 nucleotides align to TRBD2. The read halts 3 residues ahead of the CDR3 end, with the missing end drawn from the germline J gene. The CDR3 has 15 residues. CDR1 is DFQATT, CDR2 SNEGSKA, per germline (reference sequence). V lost 5 bases and J lost 2; bases outside the gene matches: 5.

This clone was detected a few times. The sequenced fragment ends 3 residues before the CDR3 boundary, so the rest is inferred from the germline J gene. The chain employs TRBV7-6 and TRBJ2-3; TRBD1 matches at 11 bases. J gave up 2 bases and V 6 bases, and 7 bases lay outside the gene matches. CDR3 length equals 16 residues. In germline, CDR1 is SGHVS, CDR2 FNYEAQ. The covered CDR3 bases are TGTGCCAGCAGAAACCAAGGACAGGGGGCCACAGATACG. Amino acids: CASRNQGQGATDT. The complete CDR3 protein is CASRNQGQGATDTQYF.

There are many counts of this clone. This chain's CDR3 is CASRRTENTEAFF. CDR3 bases read: TGTGCCAGTAGGAGGACAGAGAACACTGAA. The V call is TRBV19, the J call TRBJ1-1; the D gene is possibly TRBD1 (6 bases). From the germline J gene comes the end of the CDR3, since the read stops 3 residues before it. This CDR3 comprises 13 residues. Trimming stripped 6 bases from V and 1 base from J, with 9 bases between. Germline V gives CDR1 LNHDA, CDR2 SQIVND (reference sequence). The whole variable domain, filled in from reference TRBV19 and TRBJ1-1, reads DGGITQSPKYLFRKEGQNVTLSCEQNLNHDAMYWYRQDPGQGLRLIYYSQIVNDFQKGDIAEGYSVSREKKESFPLTVTSAQKNPTAFYLCASRRTENTEAFFGQGTRLTVV.

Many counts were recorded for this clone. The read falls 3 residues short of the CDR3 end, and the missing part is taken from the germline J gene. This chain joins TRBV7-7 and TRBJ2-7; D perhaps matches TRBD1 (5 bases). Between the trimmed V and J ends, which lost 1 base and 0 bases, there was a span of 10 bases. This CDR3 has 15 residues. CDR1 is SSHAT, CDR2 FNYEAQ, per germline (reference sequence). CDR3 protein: CASSLGVGDSYEQYF. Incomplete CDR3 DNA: TGTGCCAGCAGCTTAGGTGTAGGGGACTCCTACGAG.

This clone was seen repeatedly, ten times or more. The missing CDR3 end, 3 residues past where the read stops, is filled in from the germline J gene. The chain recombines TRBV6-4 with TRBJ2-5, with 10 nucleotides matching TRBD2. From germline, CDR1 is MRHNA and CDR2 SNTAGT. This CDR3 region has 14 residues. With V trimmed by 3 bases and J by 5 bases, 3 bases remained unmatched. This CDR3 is CASSEASGSETQYF. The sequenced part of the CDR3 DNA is TGTGCCAGCAGTGAAGCTAGCGGGAGTGAGACC.

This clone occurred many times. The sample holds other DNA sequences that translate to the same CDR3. CDR3 bases read: TGTGCCAGCACCAGGGAGGGAAGTACAGATACG. It specifies CASTREGSTDT. The CDR3 reads in full as CASTREGSTDTQYF. V gene TRBV9 combines with J gene TRBJ2-3; 7 bases agree with TRBD2. Read data end 3 residues before the CDR3 end; the end is taken from the germline J gene. The CDR3 spans 14 residues. CDR1 and CDR2 from the germline V gene are SGDLS and YYNGEE. V dropped 6 bases and J dropped 3; count of bases not matched to a gene: 7.

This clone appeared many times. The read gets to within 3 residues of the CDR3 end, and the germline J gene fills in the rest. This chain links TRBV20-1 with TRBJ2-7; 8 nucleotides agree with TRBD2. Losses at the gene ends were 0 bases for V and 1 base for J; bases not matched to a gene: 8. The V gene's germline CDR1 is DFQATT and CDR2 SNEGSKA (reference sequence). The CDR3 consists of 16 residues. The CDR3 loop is CSARDTGTSLSYEQYF. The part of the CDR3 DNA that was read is TGCAGTGCTAGAGATACCGGGACTAGTCTTTCCTACGAG.

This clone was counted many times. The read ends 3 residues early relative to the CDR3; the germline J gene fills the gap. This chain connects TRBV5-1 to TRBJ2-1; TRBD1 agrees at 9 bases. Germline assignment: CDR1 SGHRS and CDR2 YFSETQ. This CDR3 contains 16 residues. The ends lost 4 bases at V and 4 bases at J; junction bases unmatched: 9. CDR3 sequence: CASSTGGTGKYNEQFF. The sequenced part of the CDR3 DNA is TGCGCCAGCAGCACTGGCGGGACAGGGAAGTACAATGAG.

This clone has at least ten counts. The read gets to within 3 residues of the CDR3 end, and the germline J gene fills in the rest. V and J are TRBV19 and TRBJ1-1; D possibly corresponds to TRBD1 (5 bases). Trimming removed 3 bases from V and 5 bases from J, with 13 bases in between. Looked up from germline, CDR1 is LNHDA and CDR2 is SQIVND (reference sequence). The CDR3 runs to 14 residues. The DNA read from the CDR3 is TGTGCCAGTAGTATGGGATGGGGGGGTACTGAA. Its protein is CASSMGWGGTE. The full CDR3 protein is CASSMGWGGTEAFF.

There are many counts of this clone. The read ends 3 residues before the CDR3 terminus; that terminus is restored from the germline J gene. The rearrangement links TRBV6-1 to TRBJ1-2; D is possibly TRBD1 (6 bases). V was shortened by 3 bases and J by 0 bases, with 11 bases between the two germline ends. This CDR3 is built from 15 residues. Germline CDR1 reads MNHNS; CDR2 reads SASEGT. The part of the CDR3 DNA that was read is TGTGCCAGCAGTGATGGACAGTACGCTAACTATGGC. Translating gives CASSDGQYANYG. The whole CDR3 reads CASSDGQYANYGYTF.

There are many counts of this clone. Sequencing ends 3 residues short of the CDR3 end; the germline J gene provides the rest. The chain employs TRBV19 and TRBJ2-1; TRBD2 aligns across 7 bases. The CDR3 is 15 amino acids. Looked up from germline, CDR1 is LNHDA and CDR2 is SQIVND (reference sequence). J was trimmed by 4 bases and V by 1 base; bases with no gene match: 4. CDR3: CASSIGEGLYNEQFF. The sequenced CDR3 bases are TGTGCCAGTAGTATAGGGGAGGGACTTTACAATGAG.

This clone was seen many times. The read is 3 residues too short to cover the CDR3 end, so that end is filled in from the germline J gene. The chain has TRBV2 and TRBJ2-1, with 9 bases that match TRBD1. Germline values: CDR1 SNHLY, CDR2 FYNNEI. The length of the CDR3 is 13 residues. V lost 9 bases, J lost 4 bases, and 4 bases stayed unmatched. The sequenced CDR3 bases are TGTGCCAGTACAGGGGGCTATTACAATGAG. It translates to CASTGGYYNE. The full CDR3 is CASTGGYYNEQFF.

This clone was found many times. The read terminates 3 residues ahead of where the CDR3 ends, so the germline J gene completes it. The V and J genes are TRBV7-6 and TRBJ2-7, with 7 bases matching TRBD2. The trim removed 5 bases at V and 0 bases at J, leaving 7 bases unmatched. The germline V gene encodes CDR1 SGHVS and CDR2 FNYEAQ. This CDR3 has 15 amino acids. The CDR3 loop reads CASSRGDGYSYEQYF. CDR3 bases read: TGTGCCAGCAGCCGGGGGGACGGTTACTCCTACGAG. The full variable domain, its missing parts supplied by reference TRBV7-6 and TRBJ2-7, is GAGVSQSPRYKVTKRGQDVALRCDPISGHVSLYWYRQALGQGPEFLTYFNYEAQQDKSGLPNDRFSAERPEGSISTLTIQRTEQRDSAMYRCASSRGDGYSYEQYFGPGTRLTVT.

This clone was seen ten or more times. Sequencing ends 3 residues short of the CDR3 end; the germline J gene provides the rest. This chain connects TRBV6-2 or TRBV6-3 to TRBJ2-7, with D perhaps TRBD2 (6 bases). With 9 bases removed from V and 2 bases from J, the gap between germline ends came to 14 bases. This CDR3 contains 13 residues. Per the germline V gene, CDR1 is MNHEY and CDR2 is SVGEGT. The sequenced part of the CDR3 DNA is TGTGCCAGTGGGGGACTCCCCGCCTACGAG. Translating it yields CASGGLPAYE. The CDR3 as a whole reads CASGGLPAYEQYF.

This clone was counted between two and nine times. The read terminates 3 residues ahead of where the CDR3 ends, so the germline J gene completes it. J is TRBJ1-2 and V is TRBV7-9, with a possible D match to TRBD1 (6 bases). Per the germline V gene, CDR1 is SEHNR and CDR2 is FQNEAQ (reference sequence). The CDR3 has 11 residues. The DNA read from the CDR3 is TGTGCCAGCAGCTTAGAGGGGGAA. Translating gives CASSLEGE. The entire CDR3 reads CASSLEGEYTF. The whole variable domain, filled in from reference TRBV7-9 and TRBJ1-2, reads DTGVSQNPRHKITKRGQNVTFRCDPISEHNRLYWYRQTLGQGPEFLTYFQNEAQLEKSRLLSDRFSAERPKGSFSTLEIQRTEQGDSAMYLCASSLEGEYTFGSGTRLTVV.

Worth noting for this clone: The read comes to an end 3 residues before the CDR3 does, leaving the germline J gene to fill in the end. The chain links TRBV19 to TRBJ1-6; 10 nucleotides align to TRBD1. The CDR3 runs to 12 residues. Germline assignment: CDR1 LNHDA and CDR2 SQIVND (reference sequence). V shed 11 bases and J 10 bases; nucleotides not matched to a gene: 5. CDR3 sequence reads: CACRDRGSPLHF. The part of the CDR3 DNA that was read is TGTGCCTGTCGGGACAGGGGCTCACCC.